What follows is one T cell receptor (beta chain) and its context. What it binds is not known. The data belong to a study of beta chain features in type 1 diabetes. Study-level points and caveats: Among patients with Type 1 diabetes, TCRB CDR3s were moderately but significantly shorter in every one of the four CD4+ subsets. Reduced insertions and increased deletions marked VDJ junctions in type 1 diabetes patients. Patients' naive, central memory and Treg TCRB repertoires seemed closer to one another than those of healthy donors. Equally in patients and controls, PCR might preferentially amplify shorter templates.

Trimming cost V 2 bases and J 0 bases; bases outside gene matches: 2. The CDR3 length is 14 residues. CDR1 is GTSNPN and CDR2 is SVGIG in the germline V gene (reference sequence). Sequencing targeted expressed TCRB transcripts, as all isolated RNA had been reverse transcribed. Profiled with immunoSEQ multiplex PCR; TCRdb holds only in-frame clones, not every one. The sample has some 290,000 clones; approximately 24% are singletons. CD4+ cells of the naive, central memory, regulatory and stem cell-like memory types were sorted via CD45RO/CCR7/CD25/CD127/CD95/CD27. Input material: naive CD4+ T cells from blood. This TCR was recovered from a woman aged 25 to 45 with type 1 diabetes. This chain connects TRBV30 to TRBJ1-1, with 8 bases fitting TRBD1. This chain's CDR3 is CAWSRTGLNTEAFF. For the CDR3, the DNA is TGTGCCTGGAGTCGGACAGGGTTGAACACTGAAGCTTTCTTT.